These T cell receptor beta chains were read from a single sample in a study of T cell repertoires in cytomegalovirus infection. TCRdb independently ran MiXCR on the reads; one entry per CDR3 protein. The repertoire consists of 75,000 to 95,000 distinct CDR3 sequences, with under 55% occurring once and the leading ten covering over 85%. The antigens of these receptors remain unknown. The input for sequencing was CD8+ T cells from cultured PBMCs, taken from culture after CMV antigen stimulation. These TCRs come from a human donor in good health (CMV status not recorded). Some clones in this sample may be carry-over from other donors' samples. The CDR3 runs from the conserved cysteine through the conserved F or W. The D gene is left open where the match is weak. Some rows mark clone size as missing; the rest say once, few, many or name a class of expanded clone.

abundance	v_gene	d_gene	j_gene	CDR3aa	CDR3nt
NA	TRBV7-6	TRBD2	TRBJ2-1	CASRTLAGEVYEQFF	TGTGCCAGCAGGACCCTAGCGGGAGAAGTCTATGAGCAGTTCTTC
few	TRBV10-3	TRBD2	TRBJ2-1	CAIRAVGSGRDDNEQFF	TGTGCCATCAGGGCCGTGGGTAGCGGGAGGGATGACAATGAGCAGTTCTTC
NA	TRBV19	NA	TRBJ2-1	CASSIGISGVDEQFF	TGTGCCAGTAGTATAGGGATCTCCGGGGTGGATGAGCAGTTCTTC
few	TRBV7-9	TRBD1	TRBJ2-2	CAIRKILRTGGTGELFF	TGTGCCATCCGGAAAATCCTTCGGACAGGGGGCACCGGGGAGCTGTTTTTT
NA	TRBV19	NA	TRBJ2-7	CASSPRGTDGGDEQYF	TGTGCCAGTAGCCCGAGAGGGACGGATGGAGGGGACGAGCAGTACTTC
once	TRBV4-2	NA	TRBJ1-3	CASSQPGQWVGNTIYF	TGTGCCAGCAGCCAACCTGGACAGTGGGTTGGAAACACCATATATTTT
NA	TRBV4-1	NA	TRBJ2-5	CASSQGSSQETQYF	TGCGCCAGCAGCCAGGGGAGTTCCCAAGAGACCCAGTACTTC
NA	TRBV7-7	TRBD2	TRBJ2-1	CASSSGLAKYNEQFF	TGTGCTAGCAGCTCGGGACTAGCGAAGTACAATGAGCAGTTCTTC
few	TRBV12-3/TRBV12-4	TRBD2	TRBJ2-3	CASSPSGGAADTQYF	TGTGCCAGCAGTCCTAGCGGGGGGGCCGCAGATACGCAGTATTTT
NA	TRBV6-6	NA	TRBJ2-1	CASTGFSYNEQFF	TGTGCCAGTACAGGTTTCTCCTACAATGAGCAGTTCTTC
NA	TRBV25-1	NA	TRBJ1-4	CASSVTTTGEKLFF	TGTGCCAGCAGCGTGACAACCACGGGAGAAAAACTGTTTTTT
NA	TRBV7-6	NA	TRBJ1-3	CASSLDKGRNTIYF	TGTGCCAGCAGCTTAGATAAGGGCAGAAACACCATATATTTT
few	TRBV7-9	TRBD2	TRBJ2-6	CASSLWTSGSVSGANVLTF	TGTGCCAGCAGCCTTTGGACTAGCGGGTCCGTATCTGGGGCCAACGTCCTGACTTTC